This passage covers 8 T cell receptor beta chains from one sample sequenced in a study of CD8+ T cells in alopecia areata. It was cDNA, reverse transcribed from extracted RNA, that served as the sequencing template. The protocol was immunoSEQ multiplex PCR, while the TCRdb copy is restricted to in-frame clones and leaves out a portion. This table has roughly 60,000 clones, roughly 46% appearing once. What was sequenced was NKG2D-low CD8+ T cells sorted from blood. Receptors originate from a human donor with alopecia areata.

This clone was counted a few times. The rearrangement joins TRBV5-1 to TRBJ2-6; TRBD1 or TRBD2 may be the D gene (5 bases each). V lost 4 bases, J lost 0 bases, and 17 bases lay in between. The length of the CDR3 is 18 residues. CDR1 is SGHRS and CDR2 is YFSETQ in the germline V gene. The CDR3 bases are TGCGCCAGCAGCCCCGAGGGGACGGATAGCTCTGGGGCCAACGTCCTGACTTTC. Translating gives CASSPEGTDSSGANVLTF.

This chain links TRBV15 with TRBJ2-3; TRBD2 aligns across 8 bases. The CDR3 totals 12 residues. V gave up 9 bases and J gave up 1 base; unmatched junction bases: 0. Germline assignment: CDR1 LNHNV and CDR2 YYDKDF (reference sequence). The CDR3 loop is CATSGGTDTQYF. The CDR3 nucleotides read TGTGCCACTAGCGGGGGCACAGATACGCAGTATTTT.

The rearrangement joins TRBV29-1 to TRBJ2-2; D not certain. The germline CDR1 and CDR2 sequences are SQVTM and ANQGSEA. V lost 3 bases and J 4 bases, leaving 6 bases between the germline ends. CDR3 length equals 12 residues. The CDR3 region has the DNA TGCAGCGTTGATATGGGCACCGGGGAGCTGTTTTTT. It yields the protein CSVDMGTGELFF.

In this sample, this clone turned up once. This rearrangement joins TRBV11-2 to TRBJ2-7; D is unresolved. Germline V gene data show CDR1 as SGHAT and CDR2 as FQNNGV. With 1 base removed from V and 4 bases from J, the gap between germline ends came to 2 bases. CDR3 size: 11 residues. CDR3 nucleotides: TGTGCCAGCAGCTTAGCTTACGAGCAGTACTTC. Protein sequence: CASSLAYEQYF.

The V and J genes are TRBV7-9 and TRBJ2-7, with 7 bases aligning to TRBD1. The CDR3 runs to 15 residues. Germline trimming cut 5 bases from V and 2 bases from J; bases unmatched to any gene: 9. The V gene's germline CDR1 is SEHNR and CDR2 FQNEAQ (reference sequence). CDR3 nucleotide sequence: TGTGCCAGCAGCCCATCATGGGACAGCACCTACGAGCAGTACTTC. Protein product: CASSPSWDSTYEQYF.

The chain employs TRBV7-9 and TRBJ2-3; 14 nucleotides match TRBD2. Germline V gene sequence: CDR1 SEHNR, CDR2 FQNEAQ (reference sequence). The CDR3 runs to 19 residues. Germline trimming cut 1 base from V and 5 bases from J; bases unmatched to any gene: 11. The CDR3 sequence: CASSLVPGLAGEIEDTQYF. Here the CDR3 DNA reads TGTGCCAGCAGCTTAGTACCGGGACTAGCGGGAGAAATTGAAGATACGCAGTATTTT.

This clone was seen only once. V and J are TRBV9 and TRBJ1-2; the match to TRBD1 covers 11 bases. Per the germline V gene, CDR1 is SGDLS and CDR2 is YYNGEE. This CDR3 region has 13 residues. The V gene end was trimmed by 3 bases and the J gene end by 7 bases; junction bases not matched to a gene: 2. CDR3 DNA sequence: TGTGCCAGCAGCGGGACAGGGGGCTCTGGCTACACCTTC. Amino acid sequence: CASSGTGGSGYTF.

The genes are TRBV13 and TRBJ2-5, with 7 nucleotides matching TRBD2. The CDR3 contains 16 residues. Unmatched junction bases numbered 14, after V lost 5 bases and J lost 5 bases. Germline CDR1 PRHDT, CDR2 FYEKMQ (reference sequence). This chain's CDR3 is CASSPTSEIDGETQYF. The CDR3, as DNA: TGTGCCAGCAGCCCTACTAGCGAGATTGACGGGGAGACCCAGTACTTC.